These 22 T cell receptor beta chains were sequenced from one sample in a study of CD8 T cells in ankylosing spondylitis. TCRdb re-analysed the 5' RACE reads in MiXCR, keeping a single row per CDR3 protein. The table lists under 200,000 distinct CDR3 sequences, approximately 9% of them singletons, with approximately 16% in the top ten. The sequenced sample consisted of blood, either unsorted or a sorted T cell fraction (not recorded which). These TCRs come from a female donor with ankylosing spondylitis or in good health (not recorded which).

The sample holds many counts of this clonotype. The rearrangement uses TRBV29-1 and TRBJ2-5, with 9 bases lining up with TRBD1. The CDR3 has 13 amino acids. V was clipped by 7 bases and J by 2 bases; unmatched bases: 5. Germline V gene lookup returns CDR1 SQVTM and CDR2 ANQGSEA. CDR3 sequence (DNA): TGCAGCGCCAAACAGGGGGCTCAAGAGACCCAGTACTTC. This sequence encodes CSAKQGAQETQYF.

This chain connects TRBV9 to TRBJ2-2, with 10 bases aligning to TRBD1. This CDR3 region has 15 residues. From germline, CDR1 is SGDLS and CDR2 YYNGEE. V lost 4 bases to trimming and J lost 11 bases; unmatched junction nucleotides: 11. CDR3 sequence: CASSFPGTGVPELFF. For the CDR3, the DNA is TGTGCCAGCAGCTTCCCCGGGACAGGGGTACCTGAGCTGTTTTTT.

This clonotype was observed at least ten times. The V call is TRBV12-3 or TRBV12-4, the J call TRBJ1-4, with 7 bases lining up with TRBD1. J lost 10 bases, V lost 5 bases, and 10 bases had no gene match. This CDR3 has 14 amino acids. CDR3 sequence: CASSVEGADGKLFF. For the CDR3, the DNA is TGTGCCAGCAGTGTTGAGGGGGCGGATGGAAAACTGTTTTTT.

The CDR3 loop is CASSQDRGQRTEAFF. The CDR3 coding sequence is TGCGCCAGCAGCCAAGACCGGGGACAGAGGACTGAAGCTTTCTTT. The chain carries TRBV4-3 and TRBJ1-1; TRBD1 aligns across 7 bases. Unmatched junction bases numbered 6, after V lost 0 bases and J lost 5 bases. CDR1 is LGHNA, CDR2 YSLEER, per germline. The CDR3 sequence is 15 residues long.

Ten or more counts support this clonotype. V gene TRBV2 combines with J gene TRBJ2-7; TRBD1 or TRBD2 may be the D gene (5 bases each). This CDR3 region has 14 residues. The V and J ends lost 7 bases and 0 bases respectively, with 13 bases between them. The V gene's germline CDR1 is SNHLY and CDR2 FYNNEI. The CDR3 here is CASKVKGSSYEQYF. CDR3 sequence (DNA): TGTGCCAGCAAAGTCAAGGGGAGCTCCTACGAGCAGTACTTC.

The CDR3 loop reads CAISTGTLDTQYF. CDR3 in DNA: TGTGCCATCTCTACCGGAACCTTAGATACGCAGTATTTT. The gene calls are TRBV10-3 and TRBJ2-3; no reliable D call. This CDR3 comprises 13 residues. The V end was cut by 8 bases, the J end by 5 bases, with 14 bases between. Germline loops: CDR1 ENHRY, CDR2 SYGVKD.

The chain couples TRBV6-2 or TRBV6-3 to TRBJ2-7, with D possibly called TRBD1 or TRBD2 (5 bases each). The CDR3 extends over 13 amino acids. V lost 6 bases and J 1 base, leaving 10 bases between the germline ends. Per the germline V gene, CDR1 is MNHEY and CDR2 is SVGEGT. Here the CDR3 reads CASRGPLSYEQYF. As DNA, the CDR3 is TGTGCCAGCAGGGGACCTTTGTCCTACGAGCAGTACTTC.

V gene TRBV7-8 combines with J gene TRBJ2-3, with TRBD2 identical over 9 bases. J was trimmed by 4 bases and V by 6 bases; bases with no gene match: 11. The CDR3 spans 16 residues. Germline V gene data show CDR1 as SGHVS and CDR2 as FQNEAQ. CDR3 protein: CASSPTSGRTPDTQYF. The DNA of the CDR3 is TGTGCCAGCAGTCCAACGAGCGGGAGGACCCCAGATACGCAGTATTTT.

V is TRBV5-5 and J is TRBJ2-7, with D possibly being TRBD1 (5 bases). Looked up from germline, CDR1 is SGHKS and CDR2 is YYEKEE (reference sequence). This CDR3 spans 13 amino acids. The ends were cut back, 4 bases at V and 2 bases at J, with 10 bases in the middle. The CDR3, as DNA: TGTGCCAGCAGCCCAATAGGGGCCTACGAGCAGTACTTC. It is translated as CASSPIGAYEQYF. The variable domain in full, completed from reference TRBV5-5 and TRBJ2-7, reads DAGVTQSPTHLIKTRGQQVTLRCSPISGHKSVSWYQQVLGQGPQFIFQYYEKEERGRGNFPDRFSARQFPNYSSELNVNALLLGDSALYLCASSPIGAYEQYFGPGTRLTVT.

This clonotype came up a few times. V usage is TRBV7-6 and J usage is TRBJ2-1, with D maybe TRBD1 (5 bases). Germline lookup yields CDR1 SGHVS and CDR2 FNYEAQ. The V end was cut by 4 bases, the J end by 10 bases, with 11 bases between. CDR3 size: 12 residues. The CDR3 sequence is CASSSDGAEQFF. CDR3 DNA sequence: TGTGCCAGCAGCTCGGATGGGGCGGAGCAGTTCTTC.

The chain is built from TRBV12-5 and TRBJ2-1; TRBD2 might be the D (7 bases). Deletions cut 5 bases from V and 9 bases from J, with 20 bases between. CDR3 length equals 15 residues. Germline V gene sequence: CDR1 LGHNT, CDR2 FRNRAP. This chain's CDR3 is CASGRGPLGGSEQFF. CDR3 DNA sequence: TGTGCTAGTGGTCGGGGGCCATTGGGGGGGAGTGAGCAGTTCTTC.

Here the CDR3 reads CASSPHTHEQFF. CDR3 sequence (DNA): TGTGCCAGCAGTCCTCATACTCATGAGCAGTTCTTC. The chain links TRBV6-5 to TRBJ2-1, with D hard to call. Germline V gives CDR1 MNHEY, CDR2 SVGAGI. This CDR3 has 12 amino acids. The V gene lost 5 bases and the J gene lost 8 bases, with 10 bases spanning the gap.

This clonotype showed up many times. This rearrangement joins TRBV4-3 to TRBJ2-7, with TRBD1 matching 7 bases. The CDR3 has 15 amino acids. CDR1 is LGHNA and CDR2 is YSLEER in the germline V gene. Trimming at V came to 0 bases and at J to 4 bases, leaving 6 bases not matched to a gene. The CDR3: CASSQDPAGGYEQYF. The CDR3 DNA sequence: TGCGCCAGCAGCCAAGATCCCGCAGGGGGTTACGAGCAGTACTTC.

This clonotype was found a few times. The chain uses TRBV7-2 and TRBJ2-1; D unclear. V lost 1 base, J lost 3 bases, and 7 bases lay in between. The length of the CDR3 is 14 residues. Germline V gene data show CDR1 as SGHTA and CDR2 as FQGNSA. As DNA, the CDR3 is TGTGCCAGCAGCTTAGGACCTGACTACAATGAGCAGTTCTTC. Protein product: CASSLGPDYNEQFF.

This clonotype was found a few times. J is TRBJ2-5 and V is TRBV4-2; D is unclear. This CDR3 region has 14 residues. Germline lookup yields CDR1 LGHNA and CDR2 YNFKEQ. V was clipped by 0 bases and J by 5 bases, with 10 bases between them. The CDR3, as DNA: TGTGCCAGCAGCCAAGAAGGGCCCCTCGAGACCCAGTACTTC. Its protein product is CASSQEGPLETQYF.

This clonotype was recorded a few times. The gene calls are TRBV2 and TRBJ2-1; D call uncertain. V lost 7 bases and J 4 bases, leaving 11 bases between the germline ends. The CDR3 runs to 13 residues. The germline V gene encodes CDR1 SNHLY and CDR2 FYNNEI. CDR3 in DNA: TGTGCCAGCACTTCGAGACTTTACAATGAGCAGTTCTTC. The encoded protein is CASTSRLYNEQFF.

This clonotype was seen more than once but under ten times. V is TRBV4-1 and J is TRBJ2-5; D possibly corresponds to TRBD2 (6 bases). CDR1 is MGHRA, CDR2 YSYEKL, per germline. V lost 5 bases and J lost 5, with 24 bases in between. This CDR3 contains 17 residues. As DNA, the CDR3 is TGCGCCAGCAGCGGGGGAAAAAGTTTGGAGGGCCAGGAGACCCAGTACTTC. It is translated as CASSGGKSLEGQETQYF.

This clonotype occurred a few times. Because the CDR3's place on the DNA is in doubt, the DNA is left out and the CDR3 is given as listed by TCRdb. This chain links TRBV29-1 with TRBJ1-1. Both ends counted, the CDR3 spans 11 residues. Per germline, CDR1 SQVTM and CDR2 ANQGSEA. CDR3 protein: CSVEWGRGTPF.

This clonotype was found a few times. The V and J genes are TRBV15 and TRBJ1-3; D call uncertain. Germline V gene lookup returns CDR1 LNHNV and CDR2 YYDKDF (reference sequence). The CDR3 contains 15 residues. Trimming stripped 1 base from V and 0 bases from J, with 7 bases between. CDR3 amino acids: CATSRVPGSGNTIYF. In DNA form, the CDR3 reads TGTGCCACCAGCAGAGTTCCGGGCTCTGGAAACACCATATATTTT.

The chain recombines TRBV12-3 or TRBV12-4 with TRBJ2-7; TRBD2 aligns across 12 bases. The CDR3 covers 15 residues. After removal of 5 bases from V and 1 base from J, the junction contained 3 bases not matched to a gene. CDR3 sequence reads: CASSQTSGGSYEQYF. The CDR3 DNA is TGTGCCAGCAGTCAGACTAGCGGGGGATCCTACGAGCAGTACTTC.

The chain joins TRBV4-3 to TRBJ2-2; D is perhaps TRBD1 (6 bases). This CDR3 spans 18 amino acids. Germline V gene data show CDR1 as LGHNA and CDR2 as YSLEER. V lost 0 bases and J 0 bases, leaving 14 bases between the germline ends. The CDR3 region is CASSQDRGGLANTGELFF. The CDR3 coding sequence is TGCGCCAGCAGCCAAGATCGAGGGGGTCTAGCGAACACCGGGGAGCTGTTTTTT.

This clonotype came up many times. The DNA for the CDR3 is TGTGCCATCAGTGAGTTAGGGGAGGACGATACGCAGTATTTT. Translated, it gives CAISELGEDDTQYF. This chain joins TRBV10-3 and TRBJ2-3; TRBD2 might be the D (6 bases). V was trimmed by 1 base and J by 6 bases, leaving 11 bases between them. Germline CDR1 and CDR2: ENHRY and SYGVKD. This CDR3 region has 14 residues.